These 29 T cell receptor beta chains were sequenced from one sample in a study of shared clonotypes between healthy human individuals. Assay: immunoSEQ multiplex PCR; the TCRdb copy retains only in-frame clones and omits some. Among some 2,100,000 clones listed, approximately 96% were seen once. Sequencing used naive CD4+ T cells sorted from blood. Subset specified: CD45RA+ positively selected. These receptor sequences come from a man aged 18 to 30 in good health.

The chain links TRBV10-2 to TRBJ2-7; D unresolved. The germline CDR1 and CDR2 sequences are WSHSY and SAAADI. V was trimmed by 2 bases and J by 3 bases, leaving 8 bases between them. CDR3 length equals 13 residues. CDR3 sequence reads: CASSELHSYEQYF. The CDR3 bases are TGCGCCAGCAGTGAGCTACATAGCTACGAGCAGTACTTC.

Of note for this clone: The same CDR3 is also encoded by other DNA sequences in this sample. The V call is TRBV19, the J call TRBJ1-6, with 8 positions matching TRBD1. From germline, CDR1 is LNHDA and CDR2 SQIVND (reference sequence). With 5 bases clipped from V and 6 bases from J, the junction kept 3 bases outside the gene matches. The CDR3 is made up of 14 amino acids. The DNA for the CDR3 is TGTGCCAGTAGTCTGGGACAGGTTAATTCACCCCTCCACTTT. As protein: CASSLGQVNSPLHF.

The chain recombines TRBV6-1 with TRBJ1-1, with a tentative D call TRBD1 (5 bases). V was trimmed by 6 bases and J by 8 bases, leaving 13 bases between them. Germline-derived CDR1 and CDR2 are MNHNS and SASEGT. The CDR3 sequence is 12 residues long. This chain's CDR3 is CASRGVGPEAFF. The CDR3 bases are TGTGCCAGCAGGGGGGTGGGTCCCGAAGCTTTCTTT.

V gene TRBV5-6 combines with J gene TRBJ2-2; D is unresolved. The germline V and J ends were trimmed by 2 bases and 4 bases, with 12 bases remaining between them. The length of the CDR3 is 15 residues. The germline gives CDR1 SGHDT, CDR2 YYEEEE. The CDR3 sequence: CASSLLGKLTGELFF. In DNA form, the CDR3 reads TGTGCCAGCAGCTTACTGGGGAAACTCACCGGGGAGCTGTTTTTT.

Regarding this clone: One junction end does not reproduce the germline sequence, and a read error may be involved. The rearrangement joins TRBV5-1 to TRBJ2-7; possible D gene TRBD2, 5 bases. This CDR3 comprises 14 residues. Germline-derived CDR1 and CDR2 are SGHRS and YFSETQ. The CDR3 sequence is CASSNGLGSYEQCF. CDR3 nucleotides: TGCGCCAGCAGCAATGGACTGGGATCCTACGAGCAGTGCTTC.

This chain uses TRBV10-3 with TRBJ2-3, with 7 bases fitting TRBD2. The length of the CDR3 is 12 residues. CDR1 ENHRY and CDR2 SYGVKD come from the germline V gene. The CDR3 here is CGAGGSPDTQYF. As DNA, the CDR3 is TGTGGGGCCGGCGGGAGCCCAGATACGCAGTATTTT.

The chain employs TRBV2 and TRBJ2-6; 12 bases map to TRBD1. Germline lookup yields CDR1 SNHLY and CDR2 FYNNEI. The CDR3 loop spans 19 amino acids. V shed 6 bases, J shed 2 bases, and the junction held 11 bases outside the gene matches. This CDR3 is CASRQSWGDRGPGANVLTF. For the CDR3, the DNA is TGTGCCAGCAGACAATCCTGGGGGGACAGGGGGCCTGGGGCCAACGTCCTGACTTTC.

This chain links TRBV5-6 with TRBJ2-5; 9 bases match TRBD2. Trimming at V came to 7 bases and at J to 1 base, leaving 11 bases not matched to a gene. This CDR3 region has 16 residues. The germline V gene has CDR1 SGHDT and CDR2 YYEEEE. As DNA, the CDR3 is TGTGCCAGCGGGCTAGCGGGATTTTCGGGCCAAGAGACCCAGTACTTC. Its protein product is CASGLAGFSGQETQYF.

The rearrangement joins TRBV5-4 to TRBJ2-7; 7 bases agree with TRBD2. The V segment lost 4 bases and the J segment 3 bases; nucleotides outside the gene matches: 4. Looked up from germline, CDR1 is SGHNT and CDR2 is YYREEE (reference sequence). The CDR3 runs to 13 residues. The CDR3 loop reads CASSREASYEQYF. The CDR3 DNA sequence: TGTGCCAGCAGCCGGGAGGCAAGCTACGAGCAGTACTTC. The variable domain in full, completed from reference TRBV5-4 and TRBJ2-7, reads ETGVTQSPTHLIKTRGQQVTLRCSSQSGHNTVSWYQQALGQGPQFIFQYYREEENGRGNFPPRFSGLQFPNYSSELNVNALELDDSALYLCASSREASYEQYFGPGTRLTVT.

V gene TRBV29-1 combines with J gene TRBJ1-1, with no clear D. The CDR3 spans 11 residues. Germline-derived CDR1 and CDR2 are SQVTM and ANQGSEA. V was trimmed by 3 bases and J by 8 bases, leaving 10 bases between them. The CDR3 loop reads CSVDRANEAFF. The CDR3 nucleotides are TGCAGCGTTGACCGCGCGAACGAAGCTTTCTTT.

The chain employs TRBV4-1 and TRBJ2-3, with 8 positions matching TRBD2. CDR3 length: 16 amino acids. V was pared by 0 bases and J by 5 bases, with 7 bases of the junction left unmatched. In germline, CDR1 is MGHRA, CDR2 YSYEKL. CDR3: CASSQDAGGGQDTQYF. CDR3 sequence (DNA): TGCGCCAGCAGCCAAGATGCCGGGGGGGGTCAAGATACGCAGTATTTT.

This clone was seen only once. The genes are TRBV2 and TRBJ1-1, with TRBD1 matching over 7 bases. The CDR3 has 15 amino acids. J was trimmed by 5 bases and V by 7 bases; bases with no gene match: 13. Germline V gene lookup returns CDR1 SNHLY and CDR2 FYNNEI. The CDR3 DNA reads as TGTGCCAGCACGAGAGAACAGGGGAGTGGAACTGAAGCTTTCTTT. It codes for CASTREQGSGTEAFF.

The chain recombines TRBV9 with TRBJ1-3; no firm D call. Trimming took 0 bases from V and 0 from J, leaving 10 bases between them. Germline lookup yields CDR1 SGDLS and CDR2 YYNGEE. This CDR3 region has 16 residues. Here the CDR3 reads CASSVAADPSGNTIYF. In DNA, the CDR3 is TGTGCCAGCAGCGTAGCGGCGGATCCCTCTGGAAACACCATATATTTT.

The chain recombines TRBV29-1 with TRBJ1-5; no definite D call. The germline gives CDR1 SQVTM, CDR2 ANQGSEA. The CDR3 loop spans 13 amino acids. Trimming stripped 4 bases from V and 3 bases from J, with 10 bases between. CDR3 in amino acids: CSVVADFNQPQHF. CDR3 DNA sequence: TGCAGCGTTGTGGCAGATTTCAATCAGCCCCAGCATTTT.

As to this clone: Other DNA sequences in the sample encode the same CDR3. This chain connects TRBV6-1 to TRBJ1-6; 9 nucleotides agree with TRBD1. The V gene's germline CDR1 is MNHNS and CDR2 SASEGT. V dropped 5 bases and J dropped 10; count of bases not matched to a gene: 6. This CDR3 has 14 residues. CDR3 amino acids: CASSNRDRDSPLHF. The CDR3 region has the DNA TGTGCCAGCAGTAACCGGGACAGGGACTCACCCCTCCACTTT.

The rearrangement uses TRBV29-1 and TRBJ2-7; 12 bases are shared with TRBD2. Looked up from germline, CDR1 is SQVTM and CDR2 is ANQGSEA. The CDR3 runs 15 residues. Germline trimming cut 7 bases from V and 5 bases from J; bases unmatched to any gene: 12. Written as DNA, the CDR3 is TGCAGCGGACTAGCGGGAGAGAAAGATCTCCACGAGCAGTACTTC. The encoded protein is CSGLAGEKDLHEQYF.

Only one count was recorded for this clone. The CDR3 nucleotides are TGTGCCAGCAGGACAGGGTCCTCTGGAAACACCATATATTTT. It yields the protein CASRTGSSGNTIYF. The rearrangement links TRBV6-5 to TRBJ1-3; 7 bases map to TRBD1. The CDR3 sequence is 14 residues long. V gave up 6 bases and J gave up 0 bases; unmatched junction bases: 2. Germline V gene data show CDR1 as MNHEY and CDR2 as SVGAGI.

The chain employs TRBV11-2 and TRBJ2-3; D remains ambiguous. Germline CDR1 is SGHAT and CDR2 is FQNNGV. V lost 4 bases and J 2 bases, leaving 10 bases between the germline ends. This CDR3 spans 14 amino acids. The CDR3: CASSSRTFTDTQYF. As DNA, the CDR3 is TGTGCCAGCAGCTCCCGGACCTTCACAGATACGCAGTATTTT.

In DNA, the CDR3 is TGCGCCAGCAGCCAACAGGAAAGGAGCCCCCAGTACTTC. Its protein product is CASSQQERSPQYF. This chain connects TRBV4-3 to TRBJ2-5, with unresolved D. CDR1 LGHNA and CDR2 YSLEER come from the germline V gene. The V gene lost 2 bases and the J gene lost 9 bases, with 13 bases spanning the gap. This CDR3 has 13 residues.

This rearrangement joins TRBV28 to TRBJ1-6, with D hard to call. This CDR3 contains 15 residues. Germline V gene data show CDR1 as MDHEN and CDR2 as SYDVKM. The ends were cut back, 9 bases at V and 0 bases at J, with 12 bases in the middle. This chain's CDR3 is CASTSGSSYNSPLHF. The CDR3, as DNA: TGTGCCAGTACCTCGGGGAGCTCCTATAATTCACCCCTCCACTTT.

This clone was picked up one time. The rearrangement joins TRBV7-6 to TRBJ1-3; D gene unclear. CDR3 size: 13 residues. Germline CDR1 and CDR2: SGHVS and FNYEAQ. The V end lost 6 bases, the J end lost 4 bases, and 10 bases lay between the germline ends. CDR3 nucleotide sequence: TGTGCCAGCAGACCCGTTGGAGGAAACACCATATATTTT. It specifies CASRPVGGNTIYF.

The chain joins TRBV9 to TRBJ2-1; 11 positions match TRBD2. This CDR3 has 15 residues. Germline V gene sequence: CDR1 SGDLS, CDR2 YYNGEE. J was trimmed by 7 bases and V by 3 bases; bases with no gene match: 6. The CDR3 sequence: CASSAVSGRANEQFF. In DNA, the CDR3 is TGTGCCAGCAGCGCCGTTAGCGGGAGGGCAAATGAGCAGTTCTTC.

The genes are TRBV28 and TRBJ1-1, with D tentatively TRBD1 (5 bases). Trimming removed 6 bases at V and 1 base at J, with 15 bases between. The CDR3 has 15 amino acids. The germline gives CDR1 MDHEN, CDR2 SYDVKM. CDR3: CASRAQTASNTEAFF. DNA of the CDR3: TGTGCCAGCAGGGCTCAGACAGCTTCGAACACTGAAGCTTTCTTT.

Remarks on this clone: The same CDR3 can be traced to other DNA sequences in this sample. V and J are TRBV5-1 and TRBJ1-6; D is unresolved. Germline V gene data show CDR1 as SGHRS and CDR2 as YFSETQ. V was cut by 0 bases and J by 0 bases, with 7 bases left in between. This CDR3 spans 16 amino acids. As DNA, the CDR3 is TGCGCCAGCAGCTTGGCCGGGAGCTCCTATAATTCACCCCTCCACTTT. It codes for CASSLAGSSYNSPLHF.

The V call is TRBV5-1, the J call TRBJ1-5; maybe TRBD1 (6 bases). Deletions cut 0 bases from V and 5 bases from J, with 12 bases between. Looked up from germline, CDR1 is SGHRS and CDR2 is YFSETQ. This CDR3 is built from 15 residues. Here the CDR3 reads CASSLDGGPDQPQHF. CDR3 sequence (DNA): TGCGCCAGCAGCTTGGACGGGGGCCCCGATCAGCCCCAGCATTTT.

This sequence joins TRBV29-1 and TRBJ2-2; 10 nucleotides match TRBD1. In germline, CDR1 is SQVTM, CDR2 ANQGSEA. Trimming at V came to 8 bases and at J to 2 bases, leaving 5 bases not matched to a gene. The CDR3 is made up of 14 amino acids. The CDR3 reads CSSRTGGNTGELFF. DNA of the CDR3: TGCAGCTCCAGGACAGGGGGTAACACCGGGGAGCTGTTTTTT.

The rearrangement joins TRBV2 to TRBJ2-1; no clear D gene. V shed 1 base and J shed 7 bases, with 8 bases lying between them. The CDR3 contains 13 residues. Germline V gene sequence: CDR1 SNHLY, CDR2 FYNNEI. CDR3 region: CASSEEGLNEQFF. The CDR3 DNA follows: TGTGCCAGCAGTGAAGAAGGGTTAAATGAGCAGTTCTTC.

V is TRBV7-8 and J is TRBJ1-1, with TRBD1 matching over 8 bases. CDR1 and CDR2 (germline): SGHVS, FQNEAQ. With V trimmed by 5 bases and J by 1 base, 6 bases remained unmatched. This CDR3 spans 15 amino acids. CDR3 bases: TGTGCCAGCAGCCCTGAAGGGACAGGGAACACTGAAGCTTTCTTT. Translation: CASSPEGTGNTEAFF.

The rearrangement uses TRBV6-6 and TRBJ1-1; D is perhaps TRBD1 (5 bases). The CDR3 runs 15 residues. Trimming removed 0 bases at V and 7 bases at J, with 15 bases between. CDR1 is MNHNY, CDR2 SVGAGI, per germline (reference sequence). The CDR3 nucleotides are TGTGCCAGCAGTTACTCTCATAGCAGGGCAAGTGAAGCTTTCTTT. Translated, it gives CASSYSHSRASEAFF.